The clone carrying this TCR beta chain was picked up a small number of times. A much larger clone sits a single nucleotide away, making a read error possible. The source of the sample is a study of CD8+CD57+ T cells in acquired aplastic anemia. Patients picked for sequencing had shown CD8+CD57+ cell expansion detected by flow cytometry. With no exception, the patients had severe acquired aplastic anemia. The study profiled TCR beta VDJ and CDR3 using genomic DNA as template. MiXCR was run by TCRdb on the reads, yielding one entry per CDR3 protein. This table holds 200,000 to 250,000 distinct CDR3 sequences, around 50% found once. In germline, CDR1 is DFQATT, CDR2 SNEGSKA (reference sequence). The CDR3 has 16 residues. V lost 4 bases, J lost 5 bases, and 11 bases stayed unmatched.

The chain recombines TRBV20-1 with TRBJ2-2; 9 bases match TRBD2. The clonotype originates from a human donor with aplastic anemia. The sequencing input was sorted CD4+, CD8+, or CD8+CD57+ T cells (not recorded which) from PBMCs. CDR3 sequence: CSAKAQRGARTGELFF. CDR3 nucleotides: TGCAGTGCTAAAGCACAGCGGGGGGCGAGGACCGGGGAGCTGTTTTTT.